Below are 2 T cell receptor beta chains sequenced from a single sample in a study of metastatic and nonmetastatic thyroid tumors. Until they underwent thyroid surgery, no patient had received any treatment. TCRdb re-called the PCR reads through MiXCR. The data hold approximately 38,000 clones, with about 27% observed a single time. The sample consisted of blood. These receptors all come from a male donor with papillary thyroid cancer or a benign thyroid nodule (not recorded which). Some clones in this sample may be carry-over from other donors' samples.

This chain connects TRBV3-1 to TRBJ2-1, with D perhaps matching TRBD1 (6 bases). Germline CDR1 is LGHDT and CDR2 is YNNKEL (reference sequence). This CDR3 region has 15 residues. V lost 4 bases and J 8 bases, leaving 18 bases between the germline ends. The CDR3 here is CASSPSRGAYDEQFF. The CDR3 DNA reads TGTGCCAGCAGCCCCTCCAGGGGAGCCTATGATGAGCAGTTCTTC.

This clone appeared many times. The chain is built from TRBV28 and TRBJ2-7; D is unresolved. Germline V gene sequence: CDR1 MDHEN, CDR2 SYDVKM. Trimming shortened V by 2 bases and J by 2 bases, and 7 bases separated the two germline ends. The CDR3 length is 13 residues. In DNA, the CDR3 is TGTGCCAGCAGTTTAGGTCGTCCCTACGAGCAGTACTTC. It yields the protein CASSLGRPYEQYF.